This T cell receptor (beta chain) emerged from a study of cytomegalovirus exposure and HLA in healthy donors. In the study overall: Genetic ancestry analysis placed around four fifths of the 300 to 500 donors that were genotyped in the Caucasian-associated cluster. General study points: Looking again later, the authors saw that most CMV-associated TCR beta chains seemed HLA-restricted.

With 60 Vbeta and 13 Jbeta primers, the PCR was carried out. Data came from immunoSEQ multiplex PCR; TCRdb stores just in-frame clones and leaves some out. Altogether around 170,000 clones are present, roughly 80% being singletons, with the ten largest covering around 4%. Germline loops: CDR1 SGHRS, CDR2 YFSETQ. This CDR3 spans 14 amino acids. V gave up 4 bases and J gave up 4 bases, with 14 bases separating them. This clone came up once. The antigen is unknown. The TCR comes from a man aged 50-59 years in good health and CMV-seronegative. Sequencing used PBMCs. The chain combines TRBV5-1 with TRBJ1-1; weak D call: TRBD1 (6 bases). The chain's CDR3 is CASSADRLATEAFF. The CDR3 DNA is TGCGCCAGCAGCGCCGACAGGCTTGCCACTGAAGCTTTCTTT.